This entry lists 28 T cell receptor beta chains sequenced from one sample in a study of cytomegalovirus exposure and HLA in healthy donors. PCR involved 60 Vbeta and 13 Jbeta primers. Sequenced by immunoSEQ multiplex PCR; TCRdb stores in-frame clones only, minus some. Counted here are fewer than 200,000 clones, around 80% occurring once; the ten biggest clones make up under 7.5%. Sequenced material: PBMCs. Receptors originate from a man aged 35-49 years in good health and CMV-seronegative.

The V gene is TRBV6-6, the J gene TRBJ2-7; 7 bases agree with TRBD1. Germline CDR1 MNHNY, CDR2 SVGAGI (reference sequence). V trimming: 0 bases; J trimming: 4 bases; junction bases outside the gene matches: 6. The CDR3 covers 15 residues. The CDR3 DNA follows: TGTGCCAGCAGTTACTCGACAGGGCCGGTTTACGAGCAGTACTTC. Amino acid sequence: CASSYSTGPVYEQYF.

The chain is built from TRBV11-3 and TRBJ2-5, with D possibly matching TRBD2 (6 bases). This CDR3 is built from 14 residues. Trimming left V 2 bases short and J 2 bases short, with 9 bases between. Per germline, CDR1 SGHNT and CDR2 YENEEA. The CDR3: CASSLLRGQETQYF. The CDR3 DNA reads TGTGCCAGCAGCTTATTACGGGGGCAAGAGACCCAGTACTTC.

This chain connects TRBV6-4 to TRBJ2-3; 9 nucleotides align to TRBD2. CDR1 and CDR2 from the germline V gene are MRHNA and SNTAGT. Trimming took 6 bases from V and 6 from J; bases not matched to a gene: 13. The length of the CDR3 is 16 residues. The CDR3 loop is CASSLGGGGSPDTQYF. CDR3 DNA sequence: TGTGCCAGCAGCCTCGGCGGGGGGGGTTCGCCCGATACGCAGTATTTT.

The chain has TRBV9 and TRBJ1-3; TRBD1 matches at 8 bases. The CDR3 is 16 amino acids. V was pared by 4 bases and J by 0 bases, with 6 bases of the junction left unmatched. In germline, CDR1 is SGDLS, CDR2 YYNGEE. DNA of the CDR3: TGTGCCAGCAGCTTCCGACAGGGGACCTCTGGAAACACCATATATTTT. Translated: CASSFRQGTSGNTIYF.

This chain uses TRBV5-1 with TRBJ2-7, with TRBD2 matching 8 bases. The CDR3 length is 13 residues. V dropped 6 bases and J dropped 5; count of bases not matched to a gene: 7. The germline gives CDR1 SGHRS, CDR2 YFSETQ. Here the CDR3 DNA reads TGCGCCAGCAACCGGGGAGCGGGGGACGAGCAGTACTTC. Translating gives CASNRGAGDEQYF.

The chain couples TRBV19 to TRBJ1-3; D possibly corresponds to TRBD1 (5 bases). V lost 3 bases to trimming and J lost 6 bases, with 15 bases between them. The CDR3 sequence is 15 residues long. CDR1 is LNHDA and CDR2 is SQIVND in the germline V gene (reference sequence). Written as DNA, the CDR3 is TGTGCCAGTAGTATCAACAGGTCCCGGTTAAACACCATATATTTT. It translates to CASSINRSRLNTIYF.

The J gene is TRBJ2-7, the V gene TRBV15; D call uncertain. The CDR3 totals 13 residues. CDR1 and CDR2 from the germline V gene are LNHNV and YYDKDF (reference sequence). V lost 5 bases and J 6 bases, leaving 14 bases between the germline ends. This CDR3 reads CATSGPNRIEQYF. The CDR3 region has the DNA TGTGCCACCAGCGGGCCAAATAGGATCGAGCAGTACTTC.

V usage is TRBV7-2 and J usage is TRBJ2-2; 7 nucleotides line up with TRBD2. The CDR3 runs 14 residues. J was trimmed by 9 bases and V by 5 bases; bases with no gene match: 9. Germline V gene data show CDR1 as SGHTA and CDR2 as FQGNSA. The CDR3 loop is CASSPSGRVRELFF. The CDR3 region has the DNA TGTGCCAGCAGCCCCTCTGGGAGGGTCCGGGAGCTGTTTTTT. Filled out from reference TRBV7-2 and TRBJ2-2, the complete variable domain reads GAGVSQSPSNKVTEKGKDVELRCDPISGHTALYWYRQSLGQGLEFLIYFQGNSAPDKSGLPSDRFSAERTGGSVSTLTIQRTQQEDSAVYLCASSPSGRVRELFFGEGSRLTVL.

The rearrangement uses TRBV7-9 and TRBJ2-2, with a possible D match to TRBD2 (5 bases). The V end lost 2 bases, the J end lost 7 bases, and 11 bases lay between the germline ends. The CDR3 sequence is 14 residues long. Germline-derived CDR1 and CDR2 are SEHNR and FQNEAQ (reference sequence). The CDR3 DNA is TGTGCCAGCAGCTTAATGAGGGTGAGCGGGGAGCTGTTTTTT. Residues: CASSLMRVSGELFF. Looking up the rest from reference TRBV7-9 and TRBJ2-2 gives the full variable domain: DTGVSQNPRHKITKRGQNVTFRCDPISEHNRLYWYRQTLGQGPEFLTYFQNEAQLEKSRLLSDRFSAERPKGSFSTLEIQRTEQGDSAMYLCASSLMRVSGELFFGEGSRLTVL.

The gene calls are TRBV25-1 and TRBJ1-4; D perhaps matches TRBD1 (6 bases). Germline V gene data show CDR1 as MGHDK and CDR2 as SYGVNS. Trimming shortened V by 4 bases and J by 0 bases, and 9 bases separated the two germline ends. The CDR3 runs 15 residues. DNA for the CDR3: TGTGCCAGCAGTGCGACAGGTCCAACTAATGAAAAACTGTTTTTT. Amino acid sequence: CASSATGPTNEKLFF.

This clone has just one count. The chain has TRBV9 and TRBJ2-7, with 9 nucleotides matching TRBD1. The V gene end was trimmed by 0 bases and the J gene end by 6 bases; junction bases not matched to a gene: 10. Germline-derived CDR1 and CDR2 are SGDLS and YYNGEE. The CDR3 is 16 amino acids. CDR3 nucleotides: TGTGCCAGCAGCGTAGACGTCGGACAGGGGTTTAGCGAGCAGTACTTC. Protein sequence: CASSVDVGQGFSEQYF.

This clone was detected only a few times. The chain joins TRBV30 to TRBJ1-6; D might be TRBD1 (6 bases). This CDR3 contains 11 residues. The V gene lost 0 bases and the J gene lost 13 bases, with 7 bases spanning the gap. Germline V lookup: CDR1 GTSNPN, CDR2 SVGIG (reference sequence). CDR3 nucleotides: TGTGCCTGGAGTGTAGGGGGTCCCCTCCACTTT. Its protein product is CAWSVGGPLHF.

This chain connects TRBV5-6 to TRBJ1-6; no clear D gene. Per the germline V gene, CDR1 is SGHDT and CDR2 is YYEEEE. This CDR3 has 13 amino acids. V lost 3 bases, J lost 14 bases, and 15 bases lay in between. CDR3 residues: CASSSKIAATLHF. CDR3 bases: TGTGCCAGCAGCTCGAAAATCGCGGCTACCCTCCACTTT.

CDR3 region: CASSPGQQGNTEAFF. CDR3 DNA: TGTGCCAGCAGCCCCGGGCAGCAGGGTAACACTGAAGCTTTCTTT. The genes are TRBV5-4 and TRBJ1-1; maybe TRBD1 (5 bases). There are 15 residues in the CDR3. Germline V gene data show CDR1 as SGHNT and CDR2 as YYREEE (reference sequence). The V end lost 4 bases, the J end lost 2 bases, and 15 bases lay between the germline ends.

The chain carries TRBV5-8 and TRBJ1-5, with 8 bases aligning to TRBD1. This CDR3 is built from 17 residues. J lost 7 bases, V lost 4 bases, and 16 bases had no gene match. From germline, CDR1 is SGHTS and CDR2 YDEGEE. The CDR3 DNA sequence: TGTGCCAGCAGCGGCGATAGCGCAGGGGGCGCGGGGCAGCCCCAGCATTTT. Encoded protein: CASSGDSAGGAGQPQHF.

In its sample, this clone was seen once. V is TRBV9 and J is TRBJ2-3; D is possibly TRBD1 (6 bases). With 0 bases removed from V and 7 bases from J, the gap between germline ends came to 9 bases. This CDR3 has 13 amino acids. CDR1 SGDLS and CDR2 YYNGEE come from the germline V gene. This CDR3 is CASSVAQGNTQYF. CDR3 sequence (DNA): TGTGCCAGCAGCGTAGCTCAGGGGAATACGCAGTATTTT.

This clone was counted a few times. The chain employs TRBV6-5 and TRBJ1-1; TRBD1 matches 10 bases. The CDR3 extends over 16 amino acids. Germline-derived CDR1 and CDR2 are MNHEY and SVGAGI. The trim removed 4 bases at V and 7 bases at J, leaving 12 bases unmatched. In DNA form, the CDR3 reads TGTGCCAGCAGTTCTCAAGACAGGGGGCTTTTCGGTGAAGCTTTCTTT. It yields the protein CASSSQDRGLFGEAFF.

This chain joins TRBV10-1 and TRBJ2-5; TRBD2 matches at 13 bases. This CDR3 spans 17 amino acids. Germline lookup yields CDR1 WNHNN and CDR2 SYGVQD (reference sequence). J lost 4 bases, V lost 2 bases, and 7 bases had no gene match. The CDR3 loop is CASSEPGTSGTGETQYF. CDR3 DNA: TGCGCCAGCAGTGAGCCCGGGACTAGCGGGACAGGAGAGACCCAGTACTTC.

The chain combines TRBV11-2 with TRBJ2-7; TRBD1 aligns across 9 bases. Germline V CDR1 and CDR2: SGHAT, FQNNGV. This CDR3 is 16 amino acids long. Losses at the gene ends were 5 bases for V and 1 base for J; bases not matched to a gene: 9. CDR3 protein: CASSNMGQGRSYEQYF. The CDR3 DNA follows: TGTGCCAGCAGCAACATGGGACAGGGTCGATCCTACGAGCAGTACTTC.

The rearrangement joins TRBV4-1 to TRBJ2-3; 8 nucleotides align to TRBD2. Germline V gene data show CDR1 as MGHRA and CDR2 as YSYEKL. V shed 1 base and J 5 bases; nucleotides not matched to a gene: 5. This CDR3 has 15 amino acids. The CDR3 reads CASSQAGGPVDTQYF. The DNA for the CDR3 is TGCGCCAGCAGCCAAGCGGGAGGGCCAGTAGATACGCAGTATTTT.

J is TRBJ1-1 and V is TRBV7-2; TRBD1 is a possible D gene (6 bases). Germline-derived CDR1 and CDR2 are SGHTA and FQGNSA. Trimming left V 4 bases short and J 1 base short, with 13 bases between. The CDR3 runs 15 residues. As DNA, the CDR3 is TGTGCCAGCAGCTCCTCACAGGGAACGAACACTGAAGCTTTCTTT. This translates into CASSSSQGTNTEAFF.

The V gene is TRBV5-8, the J gene TRBJ1-2; D possibly corresponds to TRBD1 (5 bases). The length of the CDR3 is 15 residues. The V and J ends lost 3 bases and 3 bases respectively, with 15 bases between them. CDR1 and CDR2 from the germline V gene are SGHTS and YDEGEE. In DNA, the CDR3 is TGTGCCAGCAGCTCTCGGGGGATTGGTTACTATGGCTACACCTTC. Protein product: CASSSRGIGYYGYTF.

V and J are TRBV5-1 and TRBJ1-2; possible D gene TRBD1, 6 bases. V lost 5 bases to trimming and J lost 5 bases, with 16 bases between them. Looked up from germline, CDR1 is SGHRS and CDR2 is YFSETQ. The CDR3 consists of 14 residues. The CDR3 spells CASRHDLGQYGYTF. As DNA, the CDR3 is TGCGCCAGCAGGCACGACCTTGGACAGTATGGCTACACCTTC.

This chain connects TRBV5-3 to TRBJ1-1, with D possibly TRBD1 on 6 matching bases. TRBV5-3 is reported as an ORF; its role is uncertain. This CDR3 is built from 16 residues. Trimming left V 3 bases short and J 1 base short, with 16 bases between. CDR3: CARSSKQGPTNTEAFF. The DNA for the CDR3 is TGTGCCAGAAGCTCCAAACAGGGTCCCACGAACACTGAAGCTTTCTTT.

The genes are TRBV7-8 and TRBJ2-7, with TRBD2 matching over 12 bases. The V segment lost 8 bases and the J segment 5 bases; nucleotides outside the gene matches: 10. Germline lookup yields CDR1 SGHVS and CDR2 FQNEAQ. The CDR3 extends over 15 amino acids. This chain's CDR3 is CASASGLAGRNEQYF. CDR3 DNA: TGTGCCAGCGCGTCGGGACTAGCGGGCCGGAACGAGCAGTACTTC.

J is TRBJ2-7 and V is TRBV30, with TRBD1 identical over 11 bases. CDR1 and CDR2 (germline): GTSNPN, SVGIG (reference sequence). The CDR3 extends over 14 amino acids. J gave up 4 bases and V 5 bases, and 7 bases lay outside the gene matches. CDR3 nucleotide sequence: TGTGCCTGGTCTAGGGACAGGGGGGAATACGAGCAGTACTTC. Amino acid sequence: CAWSRDRGEYEQYF.

This chain uses TRBV5-1 with TRBJ2-3; 13 nucleotides align to TRBD2. Trimming cost V 2 bases and J 0 bases; bases outside gene matches: 3. This CDR3 has 17 amino acids. Germline loops: CDR1 SGHRS, CDR2 YFSETQ. In nucleotides, the CDR3 is TGCGCCAGCAGCTTCACTAGCGGGAGGGCTAGCACAGATACGCAGTATTTT. It translates to CASSFTSGRASTDTQYF.

The V gene is TRBV5-4, the J gene TRBJ2-3; D is perhaps TRBD2 (6 bases). The V gene's germline CDR1 is SGHNT and CDR2 YYREEE (reference sequence). The germline V and J ends were trimmed by 4 bases and 2 bases, with 17 bases remaining between them. CDR3 length: 16 residues. The CDR3 DNA reads TGTGCCAGCAGCACCGGGACTTCTACTCTCACAGATACGCAGTATTTT. Its protein product is CASSTGTSTLTDTQYF. Together with reference TRBV5-4 and TRBJ2-3, the CDR3 gives the full variable domain: ETGVTQSPTHLIKTRGQQVTLRCSSQSGHNTVSWYQQALGQGPQFIFQYYREEENGRGNFPPRFSGLQFPNYSSELNVNALELDDSALYLCASSTGTSTLTDTQYFGPGTRLTVL.